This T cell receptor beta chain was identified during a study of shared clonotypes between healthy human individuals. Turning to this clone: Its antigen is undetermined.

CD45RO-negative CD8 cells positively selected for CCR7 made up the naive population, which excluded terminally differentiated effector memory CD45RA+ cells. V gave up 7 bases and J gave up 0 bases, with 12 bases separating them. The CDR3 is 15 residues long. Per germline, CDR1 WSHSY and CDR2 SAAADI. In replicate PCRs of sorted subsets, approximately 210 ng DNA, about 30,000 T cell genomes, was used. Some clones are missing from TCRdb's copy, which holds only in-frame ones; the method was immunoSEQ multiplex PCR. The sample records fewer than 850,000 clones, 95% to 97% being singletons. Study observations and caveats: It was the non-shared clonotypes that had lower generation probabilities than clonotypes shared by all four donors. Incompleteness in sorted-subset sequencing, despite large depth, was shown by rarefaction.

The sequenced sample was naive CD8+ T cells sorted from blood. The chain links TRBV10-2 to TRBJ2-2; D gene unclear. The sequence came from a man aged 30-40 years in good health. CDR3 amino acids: CASMSSGSNTGELFF. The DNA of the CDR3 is TGCGCCAGCATGAGTTCGGGCTCGAACACCGGGGAGCTGTTTTTT.